These 11 T cell receptor beta chains came from one sample sequenced in a study of shared T cell receptors in the human thymus. Data came from immunoSEQ multiplex PCR; TCRdb stores just in-frame clones and leaves some out. The sample yields more than 550,000 clones, 75% to 90% seen once. The sample also formed part of further work on human thymus T cells.

Sequencing used thymocytes. These receptors were taken from a girl less than two years old with a congenital heart defect.

This clone has just a few counts. This rearrangement joins TRBV7-6 to TRBJ2-1, with D possibly matching TRBD2 (6 bases). This CDR3 is built from 15 residues. CDR1 is SGHVS and CDR2 is FNYEAQ in the germline V gene. Trimming shortened V by 2 bases and J by 4 bases, and 12 bases separated the two germline ends. The CDR3 bases are TGTGCCAGCAGCTTAATAGGACTACAATACAATGAGCAGTTCTTC. It specifies CASSLIGLQYNEQFF.

V usage is TRBV27 and J usage is TRBJ1-3; D is undetermined. This CDR3 has 13 amino acids. In germline, CDR1 is MNHEY, CDR2 SMNVEV (reference sequence). Trimming left V 6 bases short and J 2 bases short, with 8 bases between. CDR3 nucleotide sequence: TGTGCCAGCAGCGCAGGTGCTGGAAACACCATATATTTT. Protein: CASSAGAGNTIYF.

The gene calls are TRBV11-3 and TRBJ1-1; the match to TRBD1 covers 7 bases. CDR1 is SGHNT and CDR2 is YENEEA in the germline V gene. The junction had 13 bases not matched to a gene; V was cut back by 2 bases and J by 4 bases. This CDR3 region has 17 residues. CDR3 protein: CASSLLAYRGSGTEAFF. The CDR3 DNA reads TGTGCCAGCAGCTTATTGGCGTACAGGGGATCGGGCACTGAAGCTTTCTTT.

The chain couples TRBV6-1 to TRBJ1-3; unclear D gene. V was cut by 7 bases and J by 1 base, with 8 bases left in between. CDR3 length: 13 residues. In germline, CDR1 is MNHNS, CDR2 SASEGT. The CDR3 DNA sequence: TGTGCCAGCACCGAGGGTTCTGGAAACACCATATATTTT. Translation: CASTEGSGNTIYF.

This chain links TRBV6-6 with TRBJ2-7; tentatively, D is TRBD1 (6 bases). The CDR3 covers 14 residues. V dropped 0 bases and J dropped 5 bases, with 11 bases sitting between them. CDR1 MNHNY and CDR2 SVGAGI come from the germline V gene (reference sequence). CDR3 sequence (DNA): TGTGCCAGCAGTTACTCGTCGCAGGGGAACGAGCAGTACTTC. Residues: CASSYSSQGNEQYF.

The chain employs TRBV19 and TRBJ2-2; D might be TRBD2 (6 bases). The CDR3 consists of 15 residues. The V gene's germline CDR1 is LNHDA and CDR2 SQIVND (reference sequence). V was clipped by 4 bases and J by 4 bases, with 13 bases between them. The CDR3 DNA is TGTGCCAGTAGTAAAGCAGGGAGGTTCACCGGGGAGCTGTTTTTT. It encodes CASSKAGRFTGELFF. The full variable domain, its missing parts supplied by reference TRBV19 and TRBJ2-2, is DGGITQSPKYLFRKEGQNVTLSCEQNLNHDAMYWYRQDPGQGLRLIYYSQIVNDFQKGDIAEGYSVSREKKESFPLTVTSAQKNPTAFYLCASSKAGRFTGELFFGEGSRLTVL.

This clone was observed once. The chain links TRBV7-9 to TRBJ1-1; D not resolved. The CDR3 totals 14 residues. Germline V CDR1 and CDR2: SEHNR, FQNEAQ (reference sequence). Trimming shortened V by 7 bases and J by 1 base, and 13 bases separated the two germline ends. For the CDR3, the DNA is TGTGCCAGCATAACAAGCTCAGGGAACACTGAAGCTTTCTTT. Amino acids: CASITSSGNTEAFF.

The chain recombines TRBV18 with TRBJ1-2; tentative D call: TRBD1 (5 bases). Germline values: CDR1 KGHSH, CDR2 LQKENI. Trimming left V 4 bases short and J 5 bases short, with 14 bases between. This CDR3 comprises 14 residues. CDR3 DNA: TGTGCCAGCTCACTAAAGACAGTCCCATATGGCTACACCTTC. Residues: CASSLKTVPYGYTF.

This clone was found once. This sequence joins TRBV25-1 and TRBJ2-7, with D unresolved. The CDR3 has 14 amino acids. From germline, CDR1 is MGHDK and CDR2 SYGVNS. V lost 1 base and J lost 0, with 7 bases in between. For the CDR3, the DNA is TGTGCCAGCAGTGAATCGATACTCTCCTACGAGCAGTACTTC. It encodes CASSESILSYEQYF.

The J gene is TRBJ1-2, the V gene TRBV5-5; D call uncertain. CDR1 is SGHKS, CDR2 YYEKEE, per germline (reference sequence). The CDR3 runs 15 residues. Trimming removed 0 bases at V and 5 bases at J, with 14 bases between. Here the CDR3 reads CASSLGARSLYGYTF. The DNA for the CDR3 is TGTGCCAGCAGCTTGGGGGCCCGATCGTTATATGGCTACACCTTC.

V and J are TRBV27 and TRBJ2-5; weak D call: TRBD2 (5 bases). The better agreement between TRBJ2-7 and the DNA end casts doubt on the J call. Germline CDR1 and CDR2: MNHEY and SMNVEV (reference sequence). This CDR3 is built from 15 residues. This CDR3 is CASSATPGVRYEQYF. The CDR3 DNA reads TGTGCCAGCAGCGCCACCCCCGGGGTAAGGTACGAGCAGTACTTC.